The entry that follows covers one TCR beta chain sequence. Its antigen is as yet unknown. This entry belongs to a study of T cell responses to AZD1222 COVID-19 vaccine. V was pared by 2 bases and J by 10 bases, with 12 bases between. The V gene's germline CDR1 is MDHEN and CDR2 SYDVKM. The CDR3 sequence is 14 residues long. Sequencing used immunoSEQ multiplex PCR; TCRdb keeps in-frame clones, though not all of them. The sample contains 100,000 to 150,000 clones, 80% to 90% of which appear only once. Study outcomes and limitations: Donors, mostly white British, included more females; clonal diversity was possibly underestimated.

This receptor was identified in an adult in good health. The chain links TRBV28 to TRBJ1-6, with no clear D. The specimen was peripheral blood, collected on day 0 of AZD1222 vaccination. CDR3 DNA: TGTGCCAGCAGTTTAATCAGGTCTGCGTCACCCCTCCACTTT. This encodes CASSLIRSASPLHF.